This TCR beta chain originates from a study of T cells in Graves' hyperthyroidism and ophthalmopathy. Study-wide background: Peripheral blood was acquired at first diagnosis, ahead of any therapy whatsoever. Regarding the study as a whole: From stable hyperthyroidism, ophthalmopathy was set apart by a 13 V-J model. Blood also held most thyroid clonotypes expanded beyond 0.001.

TCR beta CDR3 regions were amplified from RNA. Researchers ran a first-round RT-PCR on the TCR CDR3 using the HTBI primer set. TCRdb analysed the multiplex PCR reads with MiXCR anew, one entry per CDR3 protein. The sample lists about 400,000 distinct CDR3 sequences, about 15% seen once, with roughly 13% in the top ten. This clonotype came up many times. The antigen is unknown. Trimming took off 3 bases at V and 2 bases at J, with 14 bases between the two ends. The germline gives CDR1 ENHRY, CDR2 SYGVKD. The CDR3 has 15 residues. V is TRBV10-3 and J is TRBJ2-7; possibly TRBD1 or TRBD2 for D (7 bases each). This TCR was sampled from a man aged 18 to 30 with Graves' ophthalmopathy. Sequencing used blood. CDR3 in DNA: TGTGCCATCAGTGAAGGGGGCGCGGGGGCCTACGAGCAGTACTTC. It specifies CAISEGGAGAYEQYF.